The next 10 T cell receptor beta chains were all read from a single sample in a study of monozygotic twins with inflammatory bowel disease. TCRdb reprocessed the 5' RACE reads and keeps a single row for each CDR3 protein, giving no DNA. The sample's table shows some 150,000 distinct CDR3 sequences. Sequencing was done on a sample of blood. The receptors derive from a human donor with ulcerative colitis or Crohn's disease, or a healthy co-twin of an affected twin (not recorded which).

The chain links TRBV7-2 to TRBJ2-3; TCRdb proposes TRBD2, but this gene call is untestable without DNA. The CDR3 runs 15 residues. Germline-derived CDR1 and CDR2 are SGHTA and FQGNSA. CDR3 region: CASSPSGLGTDTQYF.

This chain uses TRBV12-3 or TRBV12-4 with TRBJ2-7; TCRdb designates TRBD1, a call that cannot be tested without DNA. This CDR3 has 16 amino acids. The CDR3 here is CASSPGQGGSVGEQYF.

The chain recombines TRBV6-1 with TRBJ2-6. The germline CDR1 and CDR2 sequences are MNHNS and SASEGT. This CDR3 has 15 amino acids. The CDR3 region is CASREGGSGANVLTF.

The chain joins TRBV5-6 to TRBJ1-1. The CDR3 has 12 residues. The germline gives CDR1 SGHDT, CDR2 YYEEEE. The CDR3 region is CASSLEASEAFF.

The V call is TRBV5-6, the J call TRBJ1-1; TCRdb's assignment of TRBD1 cannot be checked, as there is no DNA. Germline lookup yields CDR1 SGHDT and CDR2 YYEEEE. This CDR3 is built from 21 residues. The CDR3 reads CASSRKSLNRDRGTMNTEAFF.

CDR3 residues: CASSPAQGHEQFF. This sequence joins TRBV7-2 and TRBJ2-1; TCRdb gives TRBD2 as the D gene, but with no DNA this cannot be confirmed. The germline gives CDR1 SGHTA, CDR2 FQGNSA. CDR3 length: 13 amino acids.

V is TRBV4-3 and J is TRBJ1-6; TCRdb designates TRBD1, a call that cannot be tested without DNA. Germline loops: CDR1 LGHNA, CDR2 YSLEER. The CDR3 has 16 amino acids. CDR3: CASSQDYGTGGSPLHF.

This chain joins TRBV5-1 and TRBJ2-1; TCRdb selects TRBD2, and the lack of DNA leaves this call unchecked. The CDR3 has 13 amino acids. Germline CDR1 and CDR2: SGHRS and YFSETQ. The CDR3 sequence: CASRLAGFNEQFF. Drawing the rest from reference TRBV5-1 and TRBJ2-1, the complete variable domain is KAGVTQTPRYLIKTRGQQVTLSCSPISGHRSVSWYQQTPGQGLQFLFEYFSETQRNKGNFPGRFSGRQFSNSRSEMNVSTLELGDSALYLCASRLAGFNEQFFGPGTRLTVL.

The CDR3 sequence is CASSLSRTGNTEAFF. The rearrangement joins TRBV7-9 to TRBJ1-1; TCRdb's D call, TRBD1, is unchecked because there is no DNA. The CDR3 runs to 15 residues. Per germline, CDR1 SEHNR and CDR2 FQNEAQ (reference sequence).

V and J are TRBV19 and TRBJ1-5; the TRBD1 assignment by TCRdb is unverifiable without DNA. Germline CDR1 reads LNHDA; CDR2 reads SQIVND (reference sequence). The CDR3 is 15 amino acids. The CDR3 spells CASSIDRDSDQPQHF.